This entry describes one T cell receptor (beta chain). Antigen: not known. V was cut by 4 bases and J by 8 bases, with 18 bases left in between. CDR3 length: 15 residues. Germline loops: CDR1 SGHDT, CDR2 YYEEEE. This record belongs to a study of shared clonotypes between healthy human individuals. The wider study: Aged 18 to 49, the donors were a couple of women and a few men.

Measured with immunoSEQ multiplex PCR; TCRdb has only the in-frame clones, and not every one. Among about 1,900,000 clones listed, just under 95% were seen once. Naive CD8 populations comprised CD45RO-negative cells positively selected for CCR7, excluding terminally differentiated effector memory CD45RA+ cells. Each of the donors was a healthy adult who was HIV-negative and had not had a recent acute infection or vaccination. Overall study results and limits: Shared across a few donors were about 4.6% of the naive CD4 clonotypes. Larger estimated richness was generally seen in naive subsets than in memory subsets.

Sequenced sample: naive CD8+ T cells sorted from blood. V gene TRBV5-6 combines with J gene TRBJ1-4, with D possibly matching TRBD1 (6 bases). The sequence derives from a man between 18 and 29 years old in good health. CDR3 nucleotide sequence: TGTGCCAGCAGCCCGACGGAGGGGGGCGGCGAAAAACTGTTTTTT. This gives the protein CASSPTEGGGEKLFF.